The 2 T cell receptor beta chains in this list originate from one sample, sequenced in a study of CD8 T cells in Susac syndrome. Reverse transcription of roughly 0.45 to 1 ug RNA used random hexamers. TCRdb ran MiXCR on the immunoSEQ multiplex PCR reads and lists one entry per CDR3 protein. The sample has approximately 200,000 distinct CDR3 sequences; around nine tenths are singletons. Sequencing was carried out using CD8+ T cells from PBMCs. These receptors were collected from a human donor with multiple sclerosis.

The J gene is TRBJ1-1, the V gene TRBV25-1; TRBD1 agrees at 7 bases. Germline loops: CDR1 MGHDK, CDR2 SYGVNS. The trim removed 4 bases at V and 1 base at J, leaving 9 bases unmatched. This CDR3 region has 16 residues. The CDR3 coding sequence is TGTGCCAGCAGTGGTAGGCCGGGACAGAAGAACACTGAAGCTTTCTTT. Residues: CASSGRPGQKNTEAFF.

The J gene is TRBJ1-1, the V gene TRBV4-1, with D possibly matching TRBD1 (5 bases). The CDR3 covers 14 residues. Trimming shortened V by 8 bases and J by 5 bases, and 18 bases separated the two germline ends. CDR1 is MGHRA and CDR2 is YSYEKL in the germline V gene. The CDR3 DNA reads TGCGCCAGCTCCCGGCTGACAGCGAAAACTGAAGCTTTCTTT. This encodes CASSRLTAKTEAFF.